This entry features one TCR beta chain sequence. What it binds is not known. The CDR3 has 12 residues. Germline V CDR1 and CDR2: MGHDK, SYGVNS. Between the trimmed V and J ends, which lost 6 bases and 3 bases, there was a span of 9 bases. The sample comes from a study of graft-versus-host responses after intestinal transplantation. Overall study: Each recipient received anti-thymocyte globulin induction, then tacrolimus and steroids for about 3 years. Study-level results: Detected in recipient marrow were GvH clones, some of which were first observed in ileum or blood.

The protocol was immunoSEQ multiplex PCR, while the TCRdb copy is restricted to in-frame clones and leaves out a portion. The sample shows 9,600 or so clones, about 95% of them seen only once. The chain has TRBV25-1 and TRBJ2-7, with D uncertain. This clonotype originated in a human patient who received an intestinal transplant, so some T cells may come from the graft donor. The source was bone marrow, collected around 75 weeks after intestinal transplantation. The CDR3 nucleotides are TGTGCCAGCAGCGGCAGTTTCTACGAGCAGTACTTC. Translating it yields CASSGSFYEQYF.